The next 21 T cell receptor beta chains were all read from a single sample in a study of OX40 agonist ivuxolimab in advanced cancers. Assay used: immunoSEQ multiplex PCR; TCRdb lists only in-frame clones, some missing. The table records 90,000 or so clones, about 92% of them present only once. Sequences were derived from CD4+ or CD8+ T cells sorted from blood, sampled in a trial of the OX40 agonist ivuxolimab. The receptor source for this set is an adult with an advanced solid tumor such as melanoma, head and neck, liver or kidney cancer.

This CDR3 reads CASSQQGAANIQYF. The CDR3 coding sequence is TGCGCCAGCAGCCAACAGGGGGCGGCCAACATTCAGTACTTC. The chain couples TRBV4-1 to TRBJ2-4; 8 positions match TRBD1. The CDR3 spans 14 residues. The germline CDR1 and CDR2 sequences are MGHRA and YSYEKL. With 2 bases clipped from V and 7 bases from J, the junction kept 4 bases outside the gene matches.

The V and J genes are TRBV2 and TRBJ1-2, with D unclear. CDR1 is SNHLY, CDR2 FYNNEI, per germline. CDR3 length equals 11 residues. V lost 9 bases, J lost 7 bases, and 12 bases lay in between. The CDR3 DNA follows: TGTGCCAGGGGGTCAGGTTTTGGCTACACCTTC. It specifies CARGSGFGYTF.

V is TRBV5-1 and J is TRBJ2-5, with 7 bases matching TRBD2. The CDR3 loop spans 14 amino acids. The ends lost 1 base at V and 3 bases at J; junction bases unmatched: 3. In germline, CDR1 is SGHRS, CDR2 YFSETQ. The CDR3 DNA is TGCGCCAGCAGCTTGAGTGGGAGGGAAGAGACCCAGTACTTC. Residues: CASSLSGREETQYF.

J is TRBJ1-6 and V is TRBV29-1; D remains ambiguous. Trimming shortened V by 0 bases and J by 1 base, and 13 bases separated the two germline ends. CDR1 is SQVTM, CDR2 ANQGSEA, per germline. The CDR3 covers 17 residues. CDR3 sequence: CSVEEGGEASYNSPLHF. CDR3 nucleotides: TGCAGCGTTGAAGAAGGAGGAGAGGCTTCCTATAATTCACCCCTCCACTTT.

The rearrangement joins TRBV5-6 to TRBJ2-3, with unresolved D. V gave up 2 bases and J gave up 5 bases, with 18 bases separating them. CDR1 is SGHDT, CDR2 YYEEEE, per germline. This CDR3 contains 16 residues. This chain's CDR3 is CASSFSPSGLLDTQYF. CDR3 DNA: TGTGCCAGCAGCTTCAGTCCTAGTGGGTTATTAGATACGCAGTATTTT.

The V and J genes are TRBV10-1 and TRBJ1-1; D is uncertain. The CDR3 is 15 amino acids. Germline V lookup: CDR1 WNHNN, CDR2 SYGVQD (reference sequence). V was shortened by 0 bases and J by 1 base, with 9 bases between the two germline ends. CDR3 residues: CASSESEWGNTEAFF. Written as DNA, the CDR3 is TGCGCCAGCAGTGAGTCGGAGTGGGGGAACACTGAAGCTTTCTTT.

This sequence joins TRBV28 and TRBJ1-2; D gene uncertain. CDR3 length: 14 amino acids. Trimming stripped 11 bases from V and 2 bases from J, with 18 bases between. The germline CDR1 and CDR2 sequences are MDHEN and SYDVKM. CDR3 loop: CAGQRGRENYGYTF. The CDR3 nucleotides are TGTGCCGGCCAGCGAGGGCGGGAAAACTATGGCTACACCTTC.

The chain is built from TRBV7-9 and TRBJ1-5; possible D gene TRBD1, 6 bases. Trimming shortened V by 1 base and J by 2 bases, and 12 bases separated the two germline ends. Germline V gene lookup returns CDR1 SEHNR and CDR2 FQNEAQ (reference sequence). This CDR3 region has 16 residues. CDR3 amino acids: CASSLGGQGRNQPQHF. In DNA, the CDR3 is TGTGCCAGCAGCTTAGGGGGGCAGGGGCGCAATCAGCCCCAGCATTTT.

Comment on this clone: The same CDR3 can be traced to other DNA sequences in this sample. J is TRBJ2-7 and V is TRBV6-1, with D hard to call. The V gene lost 5 bases and the J gene lost 3 bases, with 8 bases spanning the gap. CDR3 length: 12 amino acids. Germline CDR1 MNHNS, CDR2 SASEGT. This chain's CDR3 is CASSRTVYEQYF. The CDR3 coding sequence is TGTGCCAGCAGTAGGACGGTCTACGAGCAGTACTTC.

The chain links TRBV29-1 to TRBJ2-1; the D call may be TRBD1 or TRBD2 (5 bases each). Looked up from germline, CDR1 is SQVTM and CDR2 is ANQGSEA. The CDR3 extends over 12 amino acids. Trimming removed 6 bases from V and 7 bases from J, with 13 bases in between. CDR3 residues: CSVGAWGNEQFF. The CDR3 DNA reads as TGCAGCGTCGGGGCCTGGGGAAATGAGCAGTTCTTC.

The chain uses TRBV19 and TRBJ1-1; TRBD1 might be the D (5 bases). With 3 bases removed from V and 0 bases from J, the gap between germline ends came to 8 bases. This CDR3 comprises 14 residues. Germline CDR1 and CDR2: LNHDA and SQIVND (reference sequence). CDR3 loop: CASSMTDMNTEAFF. CDR3 DNA: TGTGCCAGTAGTATGACGGACATGAACACTGAAGCTTTCTTT. The full variable domain, its missing parts supplied by reference TRBV19 and TRBJ1-1, is DGGITQSPKYLFRKEGQNVTLSCEQNLNHDAMYWYRQDPGQGLRLIYYSQIVNDFQKGDIAEGYSVSREKKESFPLTVTSAQKNPTAFYLCASSMTDMNTEAFFGQGTRLTVV.

V is TRBV10-3 and J is TRBJ1-6; no definite D call. Germline CDR1 and CDR2: ENHRY and SYGVKD. Trimming cost V 6 bases and J 8 bases, with 14 bases left between them. The CDR3 runs 14 residues. The CDR3 is CAIRKGLTDSPLHF. As DNA, the CDR3 is TGTGCCATCAGGAAAGGGTTGACGGATTCACCCCTCCACTTT.

The chain links TRBV28 to TRBJ2-7, with 11 positions matching TRBD1. The CDR3 spans 13 residues. Looked up from germline, CDR1 is MDHEN and CDR2 is SYDVKM. With V trimmed by 5 bases and J by 6 bases, 3 bases remained unmatched. Written as DNA, the CDR3 is TGTGCCAGCAGTACCGGGACAGGGGGCGAGCAGTACTTC. Amino acid sequence: CASSTGTGGEQYF.

This chain uses TRBV12-5 with TRBJ2-7; TRBD1 agrees at 9 bases. Germline assignment: CDR1 LGHNT and CDR2 FRNRAP. The trim removed 7 bases at V and 2 bases at J, leaving 3 bases unmatched. This CDR3 comprises 13 residues. The DNA for the CDR3 is TGTGCTAGTGAGGGACAGGGACCCTACGAGCAGTACTTC. Protein product: CASEGQGPYEQYF.

The V call is TRBV7-8, the J call TRBJ2-7; the D gene could be TRBD1 or TRBD2 (6 bases each). V lost 5 bases, J lost 1 base, and 12 bases lay in between. Looked up from germline, CDR1 is SGHVS and CDR2 is FQNEAQ. There are 14 residues in the CDR3. CDR3 protein: CASSPTGASYEQYF. In DNA, the CDR3 is TGTGCCAGCAGCCCGACGGGGGCGTCCTACGAGCAGTACTTC.

CDR3 sequence: CASSEARTGSRLNQPQHF. The CDR3 nucleotides read TGTGCCAGCAGTGAAGCCCGGACAGGATCTAGGTTGAATCAGCCCCAGCATTTT. This chain joins TRBV6-1 and TRBJ1-5; 7 bases fit TRBD1. From germline, CDR1 is MNHNS and CDR2 SASEGT. The length of the CDR3 is 18 residues. V shed 0 bases, J shed 4 bases, and the junction held 12 bases outside the gene matches.

Notes on this clone: Other nucleotide sequences from this sample produce the same CDR3. The V gene is TRBV19, the J gene TRBJ2-7, with 9 nucleotides matching TRBD1. The CDR3 length is 14 residues. Germline V CDR1 and CDR2: LNHDA, SQIVND (reference sequence). J was trimmed by 2 bases and V by 6 bases; bases with no gene match: 5. CDR3 DNA: TGTGCCAGTAGCCCGGGACAGGGCCCCTACGAGCAGTACTTC. Protein product: CASSPGQGPYEQYF.

The chain carries TRBV13 and TRBJ2-2, with 14 positions matching TRBD2. The CDR3 consists of 20 residues. V shed 4 bases and J 0 bases; nucleotides not matched to a gene: 10. Germline values: CDR1 PRHDT, CDR2 FYEKMQ (reference sequence). This CDR3 reads CASSSPTGTSGGPNTGELFF. The CDR3 DNA sequence: TGTGCCAGCAGCTCCCCTACCGGGACTAGCGGGGGACCGAACACCGGGGAGCTGTTTTTT.

The V call is TRBV9, the J call TRBJ1-4; D gene uncertain. CDR3 length equals 16 residues. CDR1 is SGDLS, CDR2 YYNGEE, per germline. Trimming stripped 0 bases from V and 3 bases from J, with 12 bases between. Here the CDR3 reads CASSVGSLSPNEKLFF. The CDR3 region has the DNA TGTGCCAGCAGCGTAGGCAGTCTATCACCTAATGAAAAACTGTTTTTT.

The V and J genes are TRBV5-4 and TRBJ1-2, with TRBD1 as a possible D gene (6 bases). This CDR3 has 12 amino acids. Trimming shortened V by 4 bases and J by 8 bases, and 12 bases separated the two germline ends. CDR1 is SGHNT, CDR2 YYREEE, per germline (reference sequence). The CDR3: CASSIRGQGYTF. CDR3 nucleotide sequence: TGTGCCAGCAGCATCAGAGGACAGGGCTACACCTTC.

The CDR3 DNA reads as TGTGCCAGCAGTTTGGGGGACGAGCAGTACTTC. Encoded protein: CASSLGDEQYF. This chain connects TRBV6-1 to TRBJ2-7, with D perhaps matching TRBD1 or TRBD2 (5 bases each). The CDR3 has 11 residues. V gave up 5 bases and J gave up 5 bases, with 7 bases separating them. The V gene's germline CDR1 is MNHNS and CDR2 SASEGT.